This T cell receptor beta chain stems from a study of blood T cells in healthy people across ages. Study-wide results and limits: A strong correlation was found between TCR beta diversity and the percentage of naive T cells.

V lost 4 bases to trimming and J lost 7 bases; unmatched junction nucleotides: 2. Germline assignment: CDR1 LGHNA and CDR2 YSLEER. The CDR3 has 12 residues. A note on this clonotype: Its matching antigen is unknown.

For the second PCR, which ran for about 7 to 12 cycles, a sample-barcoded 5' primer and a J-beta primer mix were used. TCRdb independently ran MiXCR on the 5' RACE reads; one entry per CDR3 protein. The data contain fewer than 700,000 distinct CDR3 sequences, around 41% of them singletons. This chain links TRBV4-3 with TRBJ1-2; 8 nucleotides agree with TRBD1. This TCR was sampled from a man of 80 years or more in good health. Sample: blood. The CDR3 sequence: CASSLQGAGYTF. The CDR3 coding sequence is TGCGCCAGCAGCCTCCAGGGGGCTGGCTACACCTTC.